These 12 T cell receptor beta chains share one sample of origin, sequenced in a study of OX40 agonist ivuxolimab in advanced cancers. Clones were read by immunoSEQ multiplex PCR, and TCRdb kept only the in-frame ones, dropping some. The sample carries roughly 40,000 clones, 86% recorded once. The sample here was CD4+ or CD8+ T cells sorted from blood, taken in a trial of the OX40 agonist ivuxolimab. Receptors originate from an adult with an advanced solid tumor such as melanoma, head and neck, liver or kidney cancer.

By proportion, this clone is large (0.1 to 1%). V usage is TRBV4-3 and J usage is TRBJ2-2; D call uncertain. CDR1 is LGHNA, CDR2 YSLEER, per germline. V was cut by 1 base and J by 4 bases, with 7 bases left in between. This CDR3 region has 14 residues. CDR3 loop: CASSQVQTTGELFF. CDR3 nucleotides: TGCGCCAGCAGCCAAGTGCAGACCACCGGGGAGCTGTTTTTT.

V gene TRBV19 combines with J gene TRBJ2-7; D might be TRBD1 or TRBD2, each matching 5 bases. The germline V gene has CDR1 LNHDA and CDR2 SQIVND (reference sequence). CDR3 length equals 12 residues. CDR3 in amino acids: CASREGSYEQYF. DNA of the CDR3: TGTGCTTCACGAGAGGGGTCCTACGAGCAGTACTTC. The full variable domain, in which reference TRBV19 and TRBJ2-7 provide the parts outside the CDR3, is DGGITQSPKYLFRKEGQNVTLSCEQNLNHDAMYWYRQDPGQGLRLIYYSQIVNDFQKGDIAEGYSVSREKKESFPLTVTSAQKNPTAFYLCASREGSYEQYFGPGTRLTVT.

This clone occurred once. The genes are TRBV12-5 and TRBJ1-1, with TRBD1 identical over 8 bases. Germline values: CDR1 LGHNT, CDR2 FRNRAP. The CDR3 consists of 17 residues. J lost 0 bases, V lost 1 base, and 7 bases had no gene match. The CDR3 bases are TGTGCTAGTGGTTTGGGGACAGGGCAGTATATGAACACTGAAGCTTTCTTT. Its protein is CASGLGTGQYMNTEAFF.

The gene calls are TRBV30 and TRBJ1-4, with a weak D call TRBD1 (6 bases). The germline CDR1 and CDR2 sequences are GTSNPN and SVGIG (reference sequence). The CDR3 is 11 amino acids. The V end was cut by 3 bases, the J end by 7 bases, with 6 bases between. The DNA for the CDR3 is TGTGCCTGGAGGGACAGTGAAAAACTGTTTTTT. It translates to CAWRDSEKLFF.

The CDR3 is CASSNFEIYTF. CDR3 bases: TGTGCCAGCAGCAATTTTGAGATCTACACCTTC. The chain links TRBV5-4 to TRBJ1-2, with unresolved D. Trimming took off 4 bases at V and 10 bases at J, with 11 bases between the two ends. Germline CDR1 reads SGHNT; CDR2 reads YYREEE (reference sequence). CDR3 size: 11 residues.

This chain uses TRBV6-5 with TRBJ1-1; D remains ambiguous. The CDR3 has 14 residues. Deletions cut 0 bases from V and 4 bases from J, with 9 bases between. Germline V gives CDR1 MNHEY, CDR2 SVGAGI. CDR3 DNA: TGTGCCAGCAGTTACTCTTCCAGTTCCACTGAAGCTTTCTTT. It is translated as CASSYSSSSTEAFF.

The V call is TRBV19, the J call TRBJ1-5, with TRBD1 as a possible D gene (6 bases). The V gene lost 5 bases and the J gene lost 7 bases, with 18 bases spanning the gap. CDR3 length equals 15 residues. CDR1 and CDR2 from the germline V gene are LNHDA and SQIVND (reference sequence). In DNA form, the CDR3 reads TGTGCCAGTAGTGTGGGGGGCGGACAAGAACAGCCCCAGCATTTT. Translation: CASSVGGGQEQPQHF.

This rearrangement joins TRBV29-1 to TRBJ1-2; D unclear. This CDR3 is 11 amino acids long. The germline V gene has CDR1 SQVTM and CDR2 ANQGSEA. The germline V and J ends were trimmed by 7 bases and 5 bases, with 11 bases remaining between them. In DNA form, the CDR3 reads TGCAGCGACGGGGAACCTTATGGCTACACCTTC. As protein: CSDGEPYGYTF.

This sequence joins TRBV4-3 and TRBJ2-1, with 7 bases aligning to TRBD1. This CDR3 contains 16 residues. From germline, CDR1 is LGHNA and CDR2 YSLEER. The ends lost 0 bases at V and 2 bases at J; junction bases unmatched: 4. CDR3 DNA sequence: TGCGCCAGCAGCCAAGATAGGGGGCCCCCCTACAATGAGCAGTTCTTC. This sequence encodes CASSQDRGPPYNEQFF.

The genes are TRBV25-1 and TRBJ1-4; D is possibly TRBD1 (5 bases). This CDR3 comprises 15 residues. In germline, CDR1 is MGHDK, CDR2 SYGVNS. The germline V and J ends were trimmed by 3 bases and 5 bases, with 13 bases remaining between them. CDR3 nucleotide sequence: TGTGCCAGCAGTGAGGGTAGGGGCGAAAATGAAAAACTGTTTTTT. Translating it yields CASSEGRGENEKLFF.

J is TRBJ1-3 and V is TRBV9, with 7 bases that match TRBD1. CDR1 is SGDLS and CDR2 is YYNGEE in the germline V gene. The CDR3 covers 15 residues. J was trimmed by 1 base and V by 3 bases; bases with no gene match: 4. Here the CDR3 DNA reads TGTGCCAGCAGCGGACAGGGTCATTCTGGAAACACCATATATTTT. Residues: CASSGQGHSGNTIYF.

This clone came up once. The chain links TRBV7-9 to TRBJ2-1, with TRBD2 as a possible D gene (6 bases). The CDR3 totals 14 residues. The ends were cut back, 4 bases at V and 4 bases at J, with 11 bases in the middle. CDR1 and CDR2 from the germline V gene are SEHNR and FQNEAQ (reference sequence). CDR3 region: CASSSGGAYNEQFF. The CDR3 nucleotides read TGTGCCAGCAGCTCGGGCGGGGCATACAATGAGCAGTTCTTC. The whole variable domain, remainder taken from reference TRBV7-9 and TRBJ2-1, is DTGVSQNPRHKITKRGQNVTFRCDPISEHNRLYWYRQTLGQGPEFLTYFQNEAQLEKSRLLSDRFSAERPKGSFSTLEIQRTEQGDSAMYLCASSSGGAYNEQFFGPGTRLTVL.